This T cell receptor beta chain was profiled in a study of blood T cell repertoires in COVID-19. Germline V gene sequence: CDR1 MNHNS, CDR2 SASEGT. V gave up 2 bases and J gave up 0 bases, with 11 bases separating them. The CDR3 totals 16 residues. Generated by immunoSEQ multiplex PCR, the TCRdb table keeps only in-frame clones and is missing some. Of about 80,000 clones in the sample, 65% to 90% were seen once. The receptor's source is a man aged 50 to 59 with COVID-19, enrolled during active disease. The J gene is TRBJ1-5, the V gene TRBV6-1; D uncertain. Sequencing input: peripheral blood. This CDR3 is CASSELRGASNQPQHF. As DNA, the CDR3 is TGTGCCAGCAGTGAATTACGGGGTGCTAGCAATCAGCCCCAGCATTTT.